Presented here are 17 T cell receptor beta chains from one specimen sequenced in a study of blood T cells in healthy people across ages. Primers used in a second PCR of about 6 to 11 cycles were a sample-barcoded 5' primer and a J-beta primer mix. From the 5' RACE reads, TCRdb called clonotypes with MiXCR, one entry per CDR3 protein. The sample holds about 1.8 million distinct CDR3 sequences; just under 50% are singletons and the top ten take roughly 2%. Sequencing was carried out using blood. These TCRs come from a woman aged 40-49 years in good health.

The chain couples TRBV20-1 to TRBJ1-6, with D perhaps matching TRBD1 (6 bases). The CDR3 contains 14 residues. Germline CDR1 is DFQATT and CDR2 is SNEGSKA (reference sequence). CDR3 in DNA: TGCAGCGCTCGAACAGGGACGTTTGGTTCACCCCTCCACTTT. Protein: CSARTGTFGSPLHF.

The chain carries TRBV4-1 and TRBJ2-3; 9 positions match TRBD2. CDR1 MGHRA and CDR2 YSYEKL come from the germline V gene. This CDR3 region has 16 residues. The V gene end was trimmed by 1 base and the J gene end by 4 bases; junction bases not matched to a gene: 6. CDR3 protein: CASSQVSGGGADTQYF. The CDR3 DNA reads as TGCGCCAGCAGCCAAGTGTCTGGCGGGGGGGCAGATACGCAGTATTTT.

Only one count was recorded for this clonotype. The V and J genes are TRBV7-9 and TRBJ1-4, with 9 bases fitting TRBD1. CDR3 length: 15 residues. From germline, CDR1 is SEHNR and CDR2 FQNEAQ (reference sequence). With V trimmed by 5 bases and J by 7 bases, 8 bases remained unmatched. The CDR3 region has the DNA TGTGCCAGCAGCCGAACAGGGGGCGAGGGTGAAAAACTGTTTTTT. This sequence encodes CASSRTGGEGEKLFF.

This clonotype was detected only a few times. The chain is built from TRBV6-2 or TRBV6-3 and TRBJ2-7; D is undetermined. The CDR3 sequence is 13 residues long. The V gene's germline CDR1 is MNHEY and CDR2 SVGEGT. V was clipped by 7 bases and J by 1 base, with 11 bases between them. This CDR3 reads CASTRSGSYEQYF. The CDR3 nucleotides are TGTGCCAGCACCCGATCGGGTTCCTACGAGCAGTACTTC.

This rearrangement joins TRBV28 to TRBJ1-2, with D unresolved. Germline CDR1 is MDHEN and CDR2 is SYDVKM. The length of the CDR3 is 12 residues. V lost 2 bases and J lost 8, with 9 bases in between. The CDR3 sequence: CASSLSPLGYTF. CDR3 sequence (DNA): TGTGCCAGCAGTTTAAGTCCCCTAGGCTACACCTTC.

The chain uses TRBV24-1 and TRBJ1-2, with D possibly being TRBD1 (6 bases). The CDR3 is made up of 16 amino acids. Between the trimmed V and J ends, which lost 6 bases and 4 bases, there was a span of 20 bases. CDR1 and CDR2 (germline): KGHDR, SFDVKD. The CDR3 bases are TGTGCCACCAGTCGCTCCTCCGGGGGGCCGAGCTATGGCTACACCTTC. Residues: CATSRSSGGPSYGYTF.

The sample holds a few counts of this clonotype. The chain combines TRBV25-1 with TRBJ1-5; tentative D call: TRBD1 (5 bases). Deletions cut 2 bases from V and 3 bases from J, with 14 bases between. The length of the CDR3 is 16 residues. From germline, CDR1 is MGHDK and CDR2 SYGVNS. Here the CDR3 reads CASSERGGGNNQPQHF. In DNA form, the CDR3 reads TGTGCCAGCAGTGAAAGGGGCGGGGGGAACAATCAGCCCCAGCATTTT.

The chain carries TRBV3-1 and TRBJ2-7, with D perhaps matching TRBD1 (6 bases). The better agreement between TRBJ2-5 and the DNA end casts doubt on the J call. The CDR3 runs 12 residues. Germline V gives CDR1 LGHDT, CDR2 YNNKEL (reference sequence). CDR3 sequence: CATRDNKETQYF. In DNA, the CDR3 is TGTGCCACCCGGGACAACAAAGAGACCCAGTACTTC.

The chain carries TRBV20-1 and TRBJ1-6; D ambiguous. The germline V gene encodes CDR1 DFQATT and CDR2 SNEGSKA (reference sequence). V gave up 3 bases and J gave up 7 bases, with 13 bases separating them. This CDR3 has 14 residues. In nucleotides, the CDR3 is TGCAGTGCTAGGGTGTCCAGCACCAATTCACCCCTCCACTTT. Protein: CSARVSSTNSPLHF.

This clonotype has just a few counts. The chain uses TRBV28 and TRBJ2-5; 8 nucleotides match TRBD2. CDR3 size: 16 residues. V dropped 7 bases and J dropped 0; count of bases not matched to a gene: 10. The germline V gene encodes CDR1 MDHEN and CDR2 SYDVKM. CDR3 DNA: TGTGCCAGCACCCTAGGGGGAGCGGGGGACCAAGAGACCCAGTACTTC. It translates to CASTLGGAGDQETQYF.

The chain has TRBV6-2 or TRBV6-3 and TRBJ2-1; D perhaps matches TRBD2 (6 bases). Deletions cut 2 bases from V and 8 bases from J, with 16 bases between. The CDR3 spans 15 residues. The germline V gene encodes CDR1 MNHEY and CDR2 SVGEGT. The CDR3 region is CASSYAGLFWDEQFF. The CDR3 DNA reads as TGTGCCAGCAGTTACGCGGGGCTGTTCTGGGATGAGCAGTTCTTC.

Many counts were recorded for this clonotype. The junction and the germline gene differ at one end; a read error may be behind it. The chain is built from TRBV5-1 and TRBJ2-1, with a possible D match to TRBD1 (5 bases). Per the germline V gene, CDR1 is SGHRS and CDR2 is YFSETQ. The CDR3 consists of 12 residues. CDR3: CASSLGDNEQFF. CDR3 nucleotide sequence: TGTGCCAGCAGCTTAGGGGACAATGAGCAGTTCTTC.

This clonotype was counted only a few times. The chain is built from TRBV7-2 and TRBJ2-1, with 11 nucleotides matching TRBD2. CDR3 size: 16 residues. CDR1 and CDR2 (germline): SGHTA, FQGNSA. Unmatched junction bases numbered 11, after V lost 6 bases and J lost 7 bases. The CDR3 nucleotides are TGTGCCAGCAGTTCCGAAGGGACTAGCGGATCGAATGAGCAGTTCTTC. Amino acids: CASSSEGTSGSNEQFF.

The J gene is TRBJ1-4, the V gene TRBV29-1, with no clear D. V was clipped by 5 bases and J by 5 bases, with 12 bases between them. The germline gives CDR1 SQVTM, CDR2 ANQGSEA. The CDR3 runs 13 residues. CDR3 region: CSVLHRLNEKLFF. CDR3 in DNA: TGCAGCGTTTTGCATAGATTAAATGAAAAACTGTTTTTT.

This chain connects TRBV9 to TRBJ2-7; 13 nucleotides match TRBD2. This CDR3 is 15 amino acids long. Germline loops: CDR1 SGDLS, CDR2 YYNGEE. V dropped 2 bases and J dropped 4; count of bases not matched to a gene: 3. CDR3 sequence: CASSVGTSGAYEQYF. In DNA form, the CDR3 reads TGTGCCAGCAGCGTTGGGACTAGCGGGGCGTACGAGCAGTACTTC. The whole variable domain, remainder taken from reference TRBV9 and TRBJ2-7, is DSGVTQTPKHLITATGQRVTLRCSPRSGDLSVYWYQQSLDQGLQFLIQYYNGEERAKGNILERFSAQQFPDLHSELNLSSLELGDSALYFCASSVGTSGAYEQYFGPGTRLTVT.

The CDR3: CSTIAGTVTYEQYF. CDR3 coding DNA: TGCAGTACTATTGCCGGGACGGTAACCTACGAGCAGTACTTC. This chain links TRBV20-1 with TRBJ2-5, with D possibly called TRBD1 or TRBD2 (5 bases each). The end of the DNA fits TRBJ2-7 better, so the J call may be wrong. The CDR3 totals 14 residues. Germline CDR1 DFQATT, CDR2 SNEGSKA (reference sequence).

The V and J genes are TRBV7-2 and TRBJ2-4, with D unclear. Germline assignment: CDR1 SGHTA and CDR2 FQGNSA. V was trimmed by 1 base and J by 0 bases, leaving 1 base between them. CDR3 length: 13 amino acids. CDR3 bases: TGTGCCAGCAGCTTAGAAGCCAAAAACATTCAGTACTTC. Translated, it gives CASSLEAKNIQYF.